This entry describes one T cell receptor beta chain. Antigen: not known. Every bit of the isolated RNA underwent reverse transcription, so sequencing read expressed TCRB transcripts. Roughly 3.6 million reads on average were seen across naive, central memory and regulatory T cell samples. The method was immunoSEQ multiplex PCR; TCRdb's version includes in-frame clones alone and lacks a portion of them. The sample has hundreds of thousands of clones, over 12% seen once. Germline V gene data show CDR1 as SGHAT and CDR2 as FQNNGV. V trimming: 5 bases; J trimming: 7 bases; junction bases outside the gene matches: 7. The CDR3 totals 14 residues. The sample originates from a study of beta chain features in type 1 diabetes. Points from the study as a whole: The study found fewer insertions and more deletions at VDJ junctions in type 1 diabetes patients.

Sorting with CD45RO/CCR7/CD25/CD127/CD95/CD27 yielded naive, central memory, regulatory and stem-like memory CD4+ cells. Sample: naive CD4+ T cells from blood. The V call is TRBV11-2, the J call TRBJ2-4; 8 bases line up with TRBD2. The sequence was collected from a woman aged 40 to 55 in good health. In nucleotides, the CDR3 is TGTGCCAGCAGCAGAACCGGGACTAGTAACATTCAGTACTTC. This codes for CASSRTGTSNIQYF.